This T cell receptor beta chain was found in a study of T cell changes during pregnancy in multiple sclerosis. This table comes from immunoSEQ multiplex PCR, and its TCRdb copy is limited to in-frame clones, with some not included. The data hold more than 65,000 clones, with just under 95% observed a single time. The CDR3 runs 13 residues. Germline CDR1 and CDR2: MNHEY and SMNVEV (reference sequence). The V and J ends lost 6 bases and 2 bases respectively, with 10 bases between them. This sample comprised peripheral blood, obtained in the first trimester of pregnancy. The chain recombines TRBV27 with TRBJ1-2; no clear D. The receptor was derived from a female donor with multiple sclerosis, enrolled in a pregnancy study. The CDR3 coding sequence is TGTGCCAGCAGCCTCAGGAGGAACTATGGCTACACCTTC. This codes for CASSLRRNYGYTF.